This entry is about one T cell receptor beta chain. Its cognate antigen has yet to be identified. No base quality information exists; no much larger clone differs at one position. This sample stems from a study of identical twins (dated by TCRdb to 2016 to 2017). General notes on the study: To test whether fetal clonotypes persist, the study used deep sequencing on TCR alpha and beta repertoires from monozygotic twins, unrelated adults of various ages, and cord blood. To rule out contamination, replicate twin experiments were performed at different times with different library preparation protocols. Results and caveats for the whole study, not just this receptor: Invariant T cells such as MAIT and iNKT could partly confound zero-insertion analyses, though diverse VJ usage argued against this for most clonotypes. A weaker excess of twin sharing was found in beta out-of-frame sequences because the signal-to-noise ratio was lowered by fewer shared sequences. Because the same donors could not be followed over many years, the conclusions relied on cross-sectional statistical analysis. Compared with coincidental sharing between unrelated individuals, out-of-frame TCR alpha sequences shared between twins showed an excess of sequences with low generation probability. Recombination models systematically underestimated out-of-frame TCR alpha sharing in monozygotic twins but agreed with sharing between unrelated individuals. Abundant cord blood beta clonotypes had fewer insertions, young adult naive repertoires showed a similar but weaker trend, and memory repertoires showed no such trend.

Only healthy Caucasian donors were included. The twin cohort consisted of three pairs of female monozygotic twins, all aged about 18 to 29 years. The RNA used for TCR libraries was isolated from peripheral blood mononuclear cells. Library preparation used 5' RACE. TCRdb shows the sequencer as Illumina HiSeq 2000. A universal primer binding site was introduced by template switching, and a unique molecular identifier was present in the final cDNA, enabling accurate counting of TCR cDNA molecules. Specific primers in the conserved constant-segment region were used to synthesize first-strand cDNA for TCR alpha and beta chains. Each cDNA library was double barcoded, with a SMART-Mk sample barcode plus Illumina barcodes, to control for contamination. TruSeq adapter sequences, together with Illumina sample barcodes, were added in two successive PCR steps. TCR alpha and beta cDNA libraries were sequenced on the Illumina HiSeq platform with custom primers. Per the source publication's procedure: MiGEC processed the raw reads to extract unique molecular identifiers, while MiXCR was used to determine the CDR3 positions. Recombination models were inferred per individual with the repgenHMM and IGoR tools using an EM algorithm. The analysis of shared clonotypes was done with the tcR package in R, with sharing normalized by the product of cloneset sizes. To study raw recombination free of thymic and clonal selection effects, out-of-frame nonproductive sequences were analyzed. TCRdb took the public reads, trimmed them with fastp at Q25, ran MiXCR for clone calling and kept in-frame beta chains. Entries are consolidated by CDR3 protein sequence, retaining the most common genes and DNA. These V and J calls originate from TCRdb's pipeline instead of the authors' own analysis. In this sample the table shows roughly 690,000 distinct CDR3 sequences, 21% of which occur a single time. Roughly 4% of the sample is in the top ten clones.

Via the germline V gene (reference sequence), CDR1 is DFQATT and CDR2 SNEGSKA. V is pruned by 6 bases and J by 4 bases, leaving 10 bases of the junction without a gene match. The CDR3 covers 16 residues, taking in both the cysteine and the phenylalanine. The entry retains the CDR3 DNA only, 48 bases that are in frame from base 1. These data are also associated with another study on T cells expressing NK-cell markers. Reported in the second study: Eight or nine donors provided sorted CD3+CD56+NKG2C+, CD3+CD56+NKG2C- and CD3+CD56-NKG2C+ T-cell subsets, whose TCR beta-chain repertoires were profiled. Among the eight sequenced donors, only one was HCMV-seronegative, while the other seven were HCMV-seropositive. In several experiments an anti-gammadeltaTCR antibody was added to restrict sorting to alphabetaTCR-expressing T cells. In six donors, the dominant CD3+CD56+NKG2C+ clonotypes were found to rank among the top 10 CD8+ clonotypes and to make up 1.0-7.0% of CD8+ T cells. Those dominant clonotypes were again the most abundant among CD3+CD56-NKG2C+ cells in four donors, at roughly 28.3-60.1%. Whether the expanded NKG2C-expressing T cell clones were specific for HCMV antigens was left unclear. The eight sequenced donors were randomly selected healthy volunteers, three men and five women. HCMV-specific IgG was detected in serum with a commercial ELISA kit to determine HCMV serostatus. For about 6 donors, bulk peripheral blood T-cell repertoires were additionally sequenced from unsorted PBMC. MIGEC was used to demultiplex reads and group the reads by UMI, and MiTCR was used to assemble and quantify clonotypes. To exclude erroneous sequences, any TCR cDNA sequence not supported by at least two reads was discarded. The tcR package was used for downstream repertoire analysis, and clonotypes were matched between fractions using CDR3 nucleotide sequence together with V segment. VDJmatch was used to annotate antigen specificity against VDJdb, with one amino acid substitution in CDR3 allowed.

The rearranged segments are TRBV20-1 and TRBJ2-3, with 13 middle bases fitting TRBD2. The sequence came from a woman aged 18-29 years in good health. Sequences were obtained from PBMCs. The DNA sequence is TGCAGTGCCGAATCACTAGCGGGGGGGCATCCAGATACGCAGTATTTT. This codes for CSAESLAGGHPDTQYF.